This T cell receptor (beta chain) was observed in a study of T-cell reconstitution after alpha-beta-depleted transplantation in children. Study results and limitations: Some patients' high day-60 TCRbeta diversity was traced to surviving recipient T cells and thymic progenitors. As was reported, about two months after transplant, alpha-beta T cells came from several hundred expanded graft clones. From newly produced T cells came most of the T-cell counts and diversity one year after transplant.

V shed 5 bases and J 3 bases; nucleotides not matched to a gene: 5. CDR1 DFQATT and CDR2 SNEGSKA come from the germline V gene (reference sequence). The CDR3 runs 14 residues. The authors prepared the TCRbeta library with unique molecular identifiers. From the PCR reads, TCRdb called clonotypes with MiXCR, one entry per CDR3 protein. The repertoire has around 5,600 distinct CDR3 sequences, roughly 16% of them found once; the top ten carry 84%. This clonotype was seen many times. Its antigen is still unknown. The rearrangement links TRBV20-1 to TRBJ2-1, with 9 bases that match TRBD2. The origin of this receptor is a patient aged 2-10 years who had a stem cell transplant for inherited bone marrow failure, so the T cells may come from the graft donor. This sample comprised PBMCs, mostly from graft donor cells, obtained 180 days after TCRalphabeta/CD19-depleted stem cell transplant. The DNA for the CDR3 is TGCAGTGCTTGGACTAGCGCTTACTACAATGAGCAGTTCTTC. Protein product: CSAWTSAYYNEQFF.